The rows below give T cell receptor beta chains drawn from one sample of a study of glioma-infiltrating T cells. From the multiplex PCR reads, TCRdb called clonotypes with MiXCR, one entry per CDR3 protein. The sample consists of roughly 5,000 distinct CDR3 sequences, 30% to 35% of them appearing once. Sequencing used glioma tissue, nonneoplastic brain tissue, or PBMCs (not recorded which). Receptors were obtained from a human donor with low-grade glioma or glioblastoma, undergoing nonglioma brain surgery, or in good health (not recorded which). The CDR3 runs from the conserved cysteine through the conserved F or W. Each record gives: clone size, D gene, J gene, V gene, CDR3 protein, CDR3 DNA. The D gene is left open where the match is weak. Size tells how often a clone was seen (once, few, many) or the class of an expanded clone, and some rows leave it out.

>large|.|TRBJ1-5|TRBV27
CASSPTHENRFNQPQHF
TGTGCCAGCAGCCCCACTCATGAAAACAGGTTCAATCAGCCCCAGCATTTT
>large|TRBD1|TRBJ2-3|TRBV6-1
CASSIPGQSTDTQYF
TGTGCCAGCAGCATTCCGGGACAGTCCACAGATACGCAGTATTTT
>few|.|TRBJ2-2|TRBV29-1
CSVEGGTQNTGELFF
TGCAGCGTTGAAGGCGGGACCCAGAACACCGGGGAGCTGTTTTTT
>medium-sized|.|TRBJ1-5|TRBV12-3/TRBV12-4
CASSFESKGAPQHF
TGTGCCAGCAGTTTCGAATCGAAGGGAGCGCCCCAGCATTTT
>many|.|TRBJ1-6|TRBV5-4
CASSSEGWPLHF
TGTGCCAGCAGCTCCGAGGGGTGGCCCCTCCACTTT
>many|.|TRBJ1-6|TRBV3-1
CASSQAHGSPLHF
TGTGCCAGCAGCCAAGCCCATGGGTCACCCCTCCACTTT
>many|.|TRBJ2-7|TRBV3-1
CASSQAGYEQYF
TGTGCCAGCAGCCAAGCGGGATACGAGCAGTACTTC
>medium-sized|TRBD1|TRBJ1-1|TRBV5-1
CASSPLIGGEDTEAFF
TGCGCCAGCAGCCCCCTAATAGGGGGCGAGGACACTGAAGCTTTCTTT
>.|.|TRBJ2-3|TRBV6-5
CASRQDNTDTQYF
TGTGCCAGCAGGCAGGACAACACAGATACGCAGTATTTT
>many|.|TRBJ1-3|TRBV10-3
CAIEGNGNTIYF
TGTGCCATCGAAGGGAATGGAAACACCATATATTTT
>.|.|TRBJ1-1|TRBV4-1
CDSRDVETETFF
TGCGACAGCAGGGATGTGGAAACTGAAACTTTCTTT
>medium-sized|TRBD2|TRBJ2-3|TRBV12-3/TRBV12-4
CASSPRTSGTTDTQYF
TGTGCCAGCAGTCCGCGGACTAGCGGGACCACAGATACGCAGTATTTT
>.|TRBD1|TRBJ2-1|TRBV6-2/TRBV6-3
CASSYSDGARTGPYNEQFF
TGTGCCAGCAGTTACTCGGACGGTGCTAGGACAGGGCCCTACAATGAGCAGTTCTTC
>once|.|TRBJ1-5|TRBV4-3
CASSQDSSSNQPQHF
TGCGCCAGCAGCCAAGATAGCAGTAGCAATCAGCCCCAGCATTTT
>.|.|TRBJ2-1|TRBV10-3
CAIIGQSGEQFF
TGTGCCATAATCGGCCAATCCGGTGAGCAGTTCTTC
>many|TRBD2|TRBJ2-7|TRBV2
CASSEGLAAYEQYF
TGTGCCAGCAGCGAGGGACTAGCGGCCTACGAGCAGTACTTC
>medium-sized|.|TRBJ2-1|TRBV4-1
CASSHLEGNEQFF
TGCGCCAGCAGCCACCTTGAGGGCAATGAGCAGTTCTTC
>many|.|TRBJ2-5|TRBV11-2
CASSFLSETQYF
TGTGCCAGCAGCTTCCTCTCAGAGACCCAGTACTTC
>.|.|TRBJ2-5|TRBV27
CASSSQGRETQYF
TGTGCCAGCAGTTCCCAGGGAAGAGAGACCCAGTACTTC
>.|TRBD2|TRBJ2-1|TRBV7-9
CACRGGGGNEQFF
TGTGCCTGCCGCGGGGGGGGAGGAAATGAGCAGTTCTTC
>medium-sized|.|TRBJ1-1|TRBV20-1
CSARDPLGYTEAFF
TGCAGTGCTAGAGACCCTCTGGGGTACACTGAAGCTTTCTTT
>many|.|TRBJ2-5|TRBV5-4
CASSFGGTDQETQYF
TGTGCCAGCAGCTTTGGCGGGACCGACCAAGAGACCCAGTACTTC
>.|TRBD2|TRBJ2-3|TRBV29-1
CSVEGGVDTQYF
TGCAGCGTTGAGGGAGGGGTAGATACGCAGTATTTT
>many|TRBD1|TRBJ1-3|TRBV7-9
CASSLAGGRGPGNTIYF
TGTGCCAGCAGCTTAGCCGGAGGCAGGGGGCCTGGAAACACCATATATTTT
>.|TRBD2|TRBJ2-3|TRBV13
CASSPVRGLGGGTITDTQYF
TGTGCCAGCAGCCCGGTCCGGGGACTAGGGGGGGGCACAATCACAGATACGCAGTATTTT
>medium-sized|TRBD1|TRBJ1-1|TRBV7-9
CASSLAGTGITEAFF
TGTGCCAGCAGCTTAGCTGGGACAGGGATCACTGAAGCTTTCTTT
>.|TRBD1|TRBJ1-3|TRBV29-1
CSVEDRRQGAGNTIYF
TGCAGCGTTGAAGATCGGAGACAGGGGGCTGGAAACACCATATATTTT
>few|.|TRBJ2-5|TRBV5-6
CASSYELWTNQETQYF
TGTGCCAGCAGCTACGAACTATGGACTAATCAAGAGACCCAGTACTTC
>medium-sized|TRBD1|TRBJ2-1|TRBV6-1
CASSRGTGGANEQFF
TGTGCCAGCAGCCGCGGGACAGGGGGGGCCAATGAGCAGTTCTTC
>.|.|TRBJ2-3|TRBV30
CAWSVTGLDTQYF
TGTGCCTGGAGTGTCACGGGGCTGGATACGCAGTATTTT
>medium-sized|.|TRBJ1-2|TRBV4-1
CASSQDLLIGAADGYTF
TGCGCCAGCAGCCAAGACCTGTTGATCGGGGCGGCAGATGGCTACACCTTC
>.|.|TRBJ2-5|TRBV27
CASSFSEALGETQYF
TGTGCCAGCAGTTTCTCGGAGGCCTTGGGAGAGACCCAGTACTTC
>medium-sized|.|TRBJ1-1|TRBV28
CAAGRNTEAFF
TGTGCCGCCGGTCGAAACACTGAAGCTTTCTTT
>.|.|TRBJ2-1|TRBV5-5
CASSLQYYNEQFF
TGTGCCAGCAGCTTGCAGTATTACAATGAGCAGTTCTTC
>.|TRBD2|TRBJ2-1|TRBV29-1
CSVESPTTSGDYNEQFF
TGCAGCGTTGAAAGCCCCACGACTAGCGGGGACTACAATGAGCAGTTCTTC
>medium-sized|TRBD1|TRBJ1-5|TRBV6-1
CASSADRGTNQPQHF
TGTGCCAGCAGTGCGGACAGGGGCACCAATCAGCCCCAGCATTTT
>medium-sized|.|TRBJ2-1|TRBV24-1
CATSARGSSYNEQFF
TGTGCCACCAGCGCGCGGGGCAGCTCCTACAATGAGCAGTTCTTC
>medium-sized|.|TRBJ2-2|TRBV4-1
CASSQATRTGELFF
TGCGCCAGCAGCCAAGCTACCCGGACCGGGGAGCTGTTTTTT
>.|.|TRBJ2-6|TRBV12-3/TRBV12-4
CASSLAVRGGLIRSGANVLTF
TGTGCCAGCAGTTTAGCGGTCAGGGGCGGACTAATCAGGTCTGGGGCCAACGTCCTGACTTTC
>.|TRBD2|TRBJ2-7|TRBV27
CASSSLADTYEQYF
TGTGCCAGCAGTTCACTAGCGGACACTTACGAGCAGTACTTC
>many|TRBD1|TRBJ2-3|TRBV28
CASSFEGTDTRYF
TGTGCCAGCAGTTTTGAAGGGACAGATACGCGGTATTTT
>many|.|TRBJ2-3|TRBV5-6
CASSLELTDTQYF
TGTGCCAGCAGCTTGGAACTAACAGATACGCAGTATTTT
>.|.|TRBJ2-2|TRBV28
CASSLSLTGELFF
TGTGCCAGCAGTTTAAGCCTCACCGGGGAGCTGTTTTTT
>medium-sized|.|TRBJ2-1|TRBV7-3
CASSSIRESEQFF
TGTGCCAGCAGCTCGATCAGGGAGAGTGAGCAGTTCTTC
>.|.|TRBJ2-5|TRBV27
CANSRSGRLEETQYF
TGTGCCAACAGTAGGTCAGGACGGCTGGAGGAGACCCAGTACTTC
>once|.|TRBJ1-1|TRBV12-3/TRBV12-4
CASREPMSTEAFF
TGTGCCAGCAGGGAACCTATGAGCACTGAAGCTTTCTTT
>.|.|TRBJ2-1|TRBV6-2/TRBV6-3
CASSGGTRELFF
TGTGCCAGCAGTGGGGGGACAAGGGAATTGTTCTTC
>many|.|TRBJ1-1|TRBV13
CASSPGQNTEAFF
TGTGCCAGCAGCCCTGGACAGAACACTGAAGCTTTCTTT
>many|.|TRBJ2-3|TRBV5-1
CASAVMGRPDTQYF
TGCGCCAGCGCCGTAATGGGACGGCCAGATACGCAGTATTTT
>.|.|TRBJ1-1|TRBV6-9
CTRNGGDIPEAFF
TGTACCAGAAACGGGGGGGATATTCCTGAAGCTTTCTTT
>medium-sized|TRBD1|TRBJ2-1|TRBV6-1
CASSNRGRGQFF
TGTGCCAGCAGTAACAGGGGGCGCGGGCAGTTCTTC
>.|.|TRBJ1-5|TRBV7-2
CASSRHDRTQDQPQHF
TGTGCCAGCAGCCGTCACGACAGGACCCAAGATCAGCCCCAGCATTTT
>large|.|TRBJ2-1|TRBV28
CASIGDRRYNEQFF
TGTGCCAGCATAGGAGACAGGAGATACAATGAGCAGTTCTTC
>.|.|TRBJ1-1|TRBV3-1
CASGPLSEAFF
TGTGCTAGCGGTCCCCTCTCTGAAGCTTTCTTT
>.|TRBD1|TRBJ2-1|TRBV30
CAWSRDRGNEQFF
TGTGCCTGGAGCCGGGACAGGGGCAATGAGCAGTTCTTC
>medium-sized|TRBD1|TRBJ2-5|TRBV28
CASLRGTDNQETQYF
TGTGCCAGCTTGAGGGGGACAGACAACCAAGAGACCCAGTACTTC
>medium-sized|.|TRBJ2-7|TRBV20-1
CSARVQGSSYEQYF
TGCAGTGCTAGAGTCCAGGGGAGCTCCTACGAGCAGTACTTC